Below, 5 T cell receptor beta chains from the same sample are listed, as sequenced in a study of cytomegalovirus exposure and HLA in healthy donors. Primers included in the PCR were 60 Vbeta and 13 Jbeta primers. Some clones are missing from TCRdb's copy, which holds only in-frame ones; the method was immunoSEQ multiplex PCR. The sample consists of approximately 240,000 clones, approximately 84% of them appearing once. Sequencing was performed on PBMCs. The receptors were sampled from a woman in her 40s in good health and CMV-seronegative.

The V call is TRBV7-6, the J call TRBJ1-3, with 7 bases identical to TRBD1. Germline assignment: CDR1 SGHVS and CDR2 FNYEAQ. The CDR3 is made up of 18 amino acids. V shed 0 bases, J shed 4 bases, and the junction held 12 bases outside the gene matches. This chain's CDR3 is CASSLAPLRQGQGNTIYF. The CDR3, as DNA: TGTGCCAGCAGCTTAGCGCCCCTTCGACAGGGCCAGGGAAACACCATATATTTT.

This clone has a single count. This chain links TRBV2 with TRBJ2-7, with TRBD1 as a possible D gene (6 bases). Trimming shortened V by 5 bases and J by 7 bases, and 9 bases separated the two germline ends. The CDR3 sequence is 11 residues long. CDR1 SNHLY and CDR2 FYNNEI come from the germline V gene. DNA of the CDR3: TGTGCCAGCAGTCAGGGGCGGGAGCAGTACTTC. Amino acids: CASSQGREQYF.

This CDR3 is CSVNDPGGLTGDGYTF. The DNA for the CDR3 is TGCAGCGTTAACGACCCCGGAGGACTCACTGGAGATGGCTACACCTTC. V and J are TRBV29-1 and TRBJ1-2, with D unresolved. CDR1 and CDR2 (germline): SQVTM, ANQGSEA. The ends were cut back, 5 bases at V and 6 bases at J, with 25 bases in the middle. CDR3 length: 16 amino acids.

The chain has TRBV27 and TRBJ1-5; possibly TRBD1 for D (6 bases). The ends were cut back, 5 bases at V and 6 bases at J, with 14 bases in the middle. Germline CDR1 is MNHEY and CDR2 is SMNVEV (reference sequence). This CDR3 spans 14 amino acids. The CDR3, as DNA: TGTGCCAGCAGTAGAACAGGGAGCCGTCAGCCCCAGCATTTT. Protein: CASSRTGSRQPQHF.

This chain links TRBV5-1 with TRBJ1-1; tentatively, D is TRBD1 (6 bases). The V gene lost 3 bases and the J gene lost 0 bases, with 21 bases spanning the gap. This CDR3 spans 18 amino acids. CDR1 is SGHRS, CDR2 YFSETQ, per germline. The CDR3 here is CASSSNTGLASMNTEAFF. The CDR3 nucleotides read TGCGCCAGCAGCTCAAATACAGGGTTAGCGAGCATGAACACTGAAGCTTTCTTT.